This T cell receptor beta chain was profiled in a study of OX40 agonist ivuxolimab in advanced cancers. A note on the overall study: Ivuxolimab was a fully human IgG2 agonistic monoclonal antibody targeting the costimulatory receptor OX40 (CD134). In the dose-escalation cohort, approximately 80% of patients were male, and the mean age was roughly 56 years with a range of about 20 to 80. Three dose-escalation patients achieved partial responses, one with hepatocellular carcinoma and two with cutaneous melanoma. Patients were allowed to have had prior anti-PD-1, anti-PD-L1 or anti-CTLA-4 therapy, and approximately 43% of the dose-escalation patients had previously received checkpoint inhibitors. Peripheral TCRbeta sequencing aimed to test whether ivuxolimab altered TCR sequence diversity and caused clonal T-cell expansion. Intravenous ivuxolimab was administered to patients every 2 weeks at six dose levels: 0.01, 0.1, 0.3, 1.5, 3 and 10 mg/kg. Among the 52 dose-escalation patients, approximately 20 had hepatocellular carcinoma, roughly 15 melanoma, 9 renal cell carcinoma and 9 head and neck cancer. The paper describes the monotherapy dose-escalation part (N of about 47 patients) of the phase I trial of ivuxolimab. What the research found in general, with its limitations: At doses from 0.1 to 3.0 mg/kg, clonal expansion was seen in both CD4+ and CD8+ blood T cells between baseline and week 6. Low levels of normalized T-cell clonal expansion were also seen in some nonresponding patients. Partial responders in the 0.1-3.0 mg/kg groups had among the lowest normalized peripheral clonal expansion, especially among CD8+ T cells. On average, CD8+ T cells showed more expanded clones than CD4+ T cells after ivuxolimab. The antigen specificity of the peripheral T cells that underwent clonal expansion was not determined.

The V end gives up 7 bases and the J end 3 bases, leaving 7 bases in the junction not matched to a gene. The CDR3 numbers 14 residues from cysteine through phenylalanine. The entry retains the CDR3 DNA only, 42 bases that are in frame from base 1. The germline V gene specifies MDHEN as CDR1 and SYDVKM as CDR2. Genomic DNA was extracted from sorted cells for sequencing of the TCRbeta CDR3 region. The immunoSEQ Assay was used for sequencing of TCRbeta CDR3 regions. This is the immuneACCESS table as TCRdb keeps it, with only in-frame sequences that have V and J called. A part of the clones is gone; compared with another copy, unresolved V genes explain less than half, and the rest is unexplained. The sample table records 65,000 to 70,000 clones; 60% to 85% of these occur just once. The ten most abundant clones make up 2% to 2.5% of the sample. Notes on this clone: Its antigen has not been determined. Base qualities are not at hand, and no much larger clone is one base apart.

Patients with a history of autoimmune disease or receiving systemic immunosuppression were excluded from the trial. Peripheral blood for TCR sequencing was drawn from every dose cohort at baseline, at cycle 4 day 1 and at cycle 7 day 1. Samples were obtained from an open-label, multicenter, first-in-human phase I dose-escalation trial of ivuxolimab. Adults with locally advanced or metastatic melanoma, renal cell carcinoma, hepatocellular carcinoma or head and neck squamous cell carcinoma were enrolled in the trial. Before TCR sequencing, CD4+ T cells and CD8+ T cells from peripheral blood were sorted into separate populations.

This receptor was taken from an adult with an advanced solid tumor such as melanoma, head and neck, liver or kidney cancer. This chain is built from TRBV28 and TRBJ2-7; 9 junctional bases match TRBD1. Sequenced here: CD4+ or CD8+ T cells sorted from blood, sampled in a trial of the OX40 agonist ivuxolimab. The DNA sequence follows: TGTGCCAGCACCCCAACAGGGGGCCGCTACGAGCAGTACTTC. The resulting protein is CASTPTGGRYEQYF.